These T cell receptor beta chains were read from a single sample in a study of regulatory T cells in long-lasting Graves disease. TCRdb used MiXCR to reprocess the multiplex PCR reads, holding one entry per CDR3 protein. The table has fewer than 650,000 distinct CDR3 sequences, around 17% seen once. This sample was also put to use in a study of T cells in Graves' hyperthyroidism and ophthalmopathy.

The sample was peripheral blood mononuclear cells (PBMCs), taken at new diagnosis, from a patient treated with antithyroid drugs. Source of these receptors: a young woman with Graves disease. Both conserved end residues are part of each CDR3.

>TRBV28
CASSLGARTATGTQYF
>TRBV12-3/TRBV12-4
CATSTGLGGGYTF
>TRBV19
CASTIPGPLQPQHF
>TRBV2
CASVGYLGNQPQHF
>TRBV5-6
CASSHPRVAVIREDYYGYTF
>TRBV25-1
CASATTSYNEQFF
>TRBV12-3/TRBV12-4
CASTLLAIGNEQFF
>TRBV19
CASSIGTGARKRETQYF
>TRBV14
CASSPGNLGEQFF
>TRBV18
CASSPSRSSYNEQFF
>TRBV7-2
CASSSGTGGNTIYF
>TRBV24-1
CATSDSRGQFNTGELFF
>TRBV6-1
CASSPNLGMAPYEQYF
>TRBV5-8
CASSAQADTQYF
>TRBV27
CASNPGTGEYSNQPQHF
>TRBV29-1
CSVEVAGAGADTQYF
>TRBV2
CASKQGGLIAQHF
>TRBV27
CASSGPAGIHNSPLHF
>TRBV20-1
CSARDLGGVTETQYF
>TRBV19
CASSHGWTGFYEQYF
>TRBV11-2
CASSLVRWGARGLNTEAFF
>TRBV19
CASSNTGRMYQETQYF
>TRBV30
CAWRRYPLQFF
>TRBV2
CASRYNQPQHF